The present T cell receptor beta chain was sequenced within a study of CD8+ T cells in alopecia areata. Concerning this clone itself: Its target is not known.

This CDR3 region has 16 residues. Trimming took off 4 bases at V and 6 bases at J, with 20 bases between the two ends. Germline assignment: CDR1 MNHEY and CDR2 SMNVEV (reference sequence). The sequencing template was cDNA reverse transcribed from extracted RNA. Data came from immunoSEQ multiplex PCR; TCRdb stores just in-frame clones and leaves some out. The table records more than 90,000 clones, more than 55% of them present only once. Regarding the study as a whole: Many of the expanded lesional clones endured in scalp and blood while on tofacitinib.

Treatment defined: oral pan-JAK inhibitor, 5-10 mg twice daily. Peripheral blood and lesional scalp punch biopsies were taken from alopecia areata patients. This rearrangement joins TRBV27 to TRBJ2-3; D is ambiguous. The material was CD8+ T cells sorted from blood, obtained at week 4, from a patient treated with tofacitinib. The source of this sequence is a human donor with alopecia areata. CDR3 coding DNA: TGTGCCAGCAGTTCGCTTTTTGTGGGGAAGGTGGATACGCAGTATTTT. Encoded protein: CASSSLFVGKVDTQYF.